This T cell receptor (beta chain) was observed in a study of blood T cell repertoires in COVID-19. This CDR3 has 13 amino acids. Trimming shortened V by 1 base and J by 4 bases, and 8 bases separated the two germline ends. The germline V gene has CDR1 GTSNPN and CDR2 SVGIG (reference sequence). Measured with immunoSEQ multiplex PCR; TCRdb has only the in-frame clones, and not every one. The profile shows 130,000 to 150,000 clones, more than 60% of them singletons. The chain combines TRBV30 with TRBJ1-3; the D is unclear. The receptor was derived from an older woman with acute or convalescent COVID-19. Sequenced input: peripheral blood. This chain's CDR3 is CAWSASGGNTIYF. The CDR3, as DNA: TGTGCCTGGAGTGCATCCGGGGGAAACACCATATATTTT. The full variable domain, rest sourced from reference TRBV30 and TRBJ1-3, is SQTIHQWPATLVQPVGSPLSLECTVEGTSNPNLYWYRQAAGRGLQLLFYSVGIGQISSEVPQNLSASRPQDRQFILSSKKLLLSDSGFYLCAWSASGGNTIYFGEGSWLTVV.